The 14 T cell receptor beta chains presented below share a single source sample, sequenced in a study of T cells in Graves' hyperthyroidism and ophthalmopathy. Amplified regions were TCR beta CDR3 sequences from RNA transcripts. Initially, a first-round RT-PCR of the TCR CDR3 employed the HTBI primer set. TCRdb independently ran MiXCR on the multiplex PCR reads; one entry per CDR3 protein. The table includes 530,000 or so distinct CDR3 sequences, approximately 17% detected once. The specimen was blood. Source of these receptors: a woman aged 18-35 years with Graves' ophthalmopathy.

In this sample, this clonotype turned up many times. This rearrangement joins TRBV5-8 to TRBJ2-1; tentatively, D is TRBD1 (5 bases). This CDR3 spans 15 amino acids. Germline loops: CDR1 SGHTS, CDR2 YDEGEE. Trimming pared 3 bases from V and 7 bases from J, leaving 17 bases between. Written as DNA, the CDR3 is TGTGCCAGCAGCTCGCAGGGAAGCGTATGGAATGAGCAGTTCTTC. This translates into CASSSQGSVWNEQFF.

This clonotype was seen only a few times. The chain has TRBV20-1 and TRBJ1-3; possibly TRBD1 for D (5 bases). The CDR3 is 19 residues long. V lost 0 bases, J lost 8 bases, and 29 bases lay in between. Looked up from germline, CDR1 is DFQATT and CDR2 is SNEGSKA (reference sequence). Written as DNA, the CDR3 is TGCAGTGCTAGAGATGAATGGGGGACCCAGGGAGCTACAGTGGACACCATATATTTT. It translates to CSARDEWGTQGATVDTIYF.

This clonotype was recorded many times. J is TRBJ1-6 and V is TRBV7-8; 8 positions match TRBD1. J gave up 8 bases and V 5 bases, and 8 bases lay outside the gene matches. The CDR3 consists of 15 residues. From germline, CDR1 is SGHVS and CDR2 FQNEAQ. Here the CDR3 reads CASSPRQGSDSPLHF. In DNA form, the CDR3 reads TGTGCCAGCAGCCCCAGACAGGGGAGTGATTCACCCCTCCACTTT.

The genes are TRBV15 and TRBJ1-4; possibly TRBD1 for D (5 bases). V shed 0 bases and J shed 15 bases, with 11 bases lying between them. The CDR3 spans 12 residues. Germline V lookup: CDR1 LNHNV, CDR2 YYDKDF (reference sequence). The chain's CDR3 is CATSRDNAGLFF. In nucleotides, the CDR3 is TGTGCCACCAGCAGAGATAATGCAGGGTTGTTTTTT.

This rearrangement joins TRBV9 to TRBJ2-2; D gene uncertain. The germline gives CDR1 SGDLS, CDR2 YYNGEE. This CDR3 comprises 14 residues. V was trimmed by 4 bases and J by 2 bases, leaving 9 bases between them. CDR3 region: CASSYLPNTGELFF. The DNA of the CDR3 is TGTGCCAGCAGCTACCTCCCCAACACCGGGGAGCTGTTTTTT.

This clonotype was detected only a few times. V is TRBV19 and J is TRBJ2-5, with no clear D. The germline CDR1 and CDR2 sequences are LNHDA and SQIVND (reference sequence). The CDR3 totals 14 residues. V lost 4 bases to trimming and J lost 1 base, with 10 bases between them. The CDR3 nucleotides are TGTGCCAGTAGTACGCCAGCGAGCCAAGAGACCCAGTACTTC. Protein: CASSTPASQETQYF.

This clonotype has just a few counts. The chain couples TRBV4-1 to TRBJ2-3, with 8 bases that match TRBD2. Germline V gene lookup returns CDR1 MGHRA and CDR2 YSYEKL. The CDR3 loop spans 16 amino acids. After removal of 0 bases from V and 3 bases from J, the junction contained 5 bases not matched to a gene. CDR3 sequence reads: CASSQESGGWTDTQYF. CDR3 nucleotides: TGCGCCAGCAGCCAAGAAAGCGGGGGATGGACAGATACGCAGTATTTT.

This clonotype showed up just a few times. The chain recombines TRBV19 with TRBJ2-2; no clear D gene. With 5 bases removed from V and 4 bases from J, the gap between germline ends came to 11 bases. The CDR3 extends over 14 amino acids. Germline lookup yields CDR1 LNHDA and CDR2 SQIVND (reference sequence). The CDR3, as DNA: TGTGCCAGTAGTGCAAAAACCGGCACCGGGGAGCTGTTTTTT. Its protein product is CASSAKTGTGELFF.

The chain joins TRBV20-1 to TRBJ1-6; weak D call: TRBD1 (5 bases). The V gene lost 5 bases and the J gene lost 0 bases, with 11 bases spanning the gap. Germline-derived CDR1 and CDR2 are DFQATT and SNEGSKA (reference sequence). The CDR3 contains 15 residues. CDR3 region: CSARGVSSYNSPLHF. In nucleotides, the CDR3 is TGCAGTGCTCGGGGGGTTAGCTCCTATAATTCACCCCTCCACTTT.

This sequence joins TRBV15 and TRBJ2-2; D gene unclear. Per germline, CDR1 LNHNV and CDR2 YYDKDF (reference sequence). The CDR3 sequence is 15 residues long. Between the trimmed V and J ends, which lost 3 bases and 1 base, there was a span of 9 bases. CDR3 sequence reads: CATSSQVGNTGELFF. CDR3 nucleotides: TGTGCCACCAGCAGCCAGGTGGGGAACACCGGGGAGCTGTTTTTT.

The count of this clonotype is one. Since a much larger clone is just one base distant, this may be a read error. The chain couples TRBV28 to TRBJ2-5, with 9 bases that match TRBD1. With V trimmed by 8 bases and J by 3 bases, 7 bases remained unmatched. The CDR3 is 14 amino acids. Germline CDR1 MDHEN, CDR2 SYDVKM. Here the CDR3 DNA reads TGTGCCAGCGGTGAAACAGGGGGCGAAGAGACCCAGTACTTC. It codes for CASGETGGEETQYF.

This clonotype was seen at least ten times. The CDR3 DNA follows: TGTGCCAGCAGCCAAACAGGGAGTACTGAAGCTTTCTTT. This sequence encodes CASSQTGSTEAFF. This chain links TRBV6-2 or TRBV6-3 with TRBJ1-1; TRBD1 is a possible D gene (6 bases). The CDR3 runs to 13 residues. V lost 6 bases and J 5 bases, leaving 13 bases between the germline ends. The germline gives CDR1 MNHEY, CDR2 SVGEGT.

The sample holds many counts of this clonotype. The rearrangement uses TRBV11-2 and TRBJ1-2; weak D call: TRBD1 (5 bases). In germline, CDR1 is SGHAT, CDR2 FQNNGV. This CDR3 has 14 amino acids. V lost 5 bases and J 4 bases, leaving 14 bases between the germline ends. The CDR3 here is CASSPPGATYGYTF. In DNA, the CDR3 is TGTGCCAGCAGCCCCCCCGGGGCTACCTATGGCTACACCTTC.

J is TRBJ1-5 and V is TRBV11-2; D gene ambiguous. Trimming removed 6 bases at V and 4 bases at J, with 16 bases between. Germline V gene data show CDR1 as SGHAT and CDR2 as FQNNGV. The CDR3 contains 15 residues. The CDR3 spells CASSDTPGINQPQHF. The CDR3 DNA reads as TGTGCCAGCAGTGATACGCCCGGCATTAATCAGCCCCAGCATTTT.